These T cell receptor beta chains were read from a single sample in a study of technical replicates of blood from a few donors. Sequencing used immunoSEQ multiplex PCR; TCRdb keeps in-frame clones, though not all of them. This sample has 80,000 to 95,000 clones, with about 96% found just once. Sample: T cells isolated from PBMCs. These receptors originate from a human donor in good health. Both conserved end residues are part of each CDR3. D genes are given only for firm matches. Some rows mark clone size as missing; the rest say once, few, many or name a class of expanded clone.

v_call: TRBV19
j_call: TRBJ1-1
d_call: TRBD1
clone_size: .
cdr3_aa: CASSRRTGIVEAFF

v_call: TRBV4-3
j_call: TRBJ2-1
d_call: .
clone_size: .
cdr3_aa: CASSQDFLQGLNYNEQFF

v_call: TRBV27
j_call: TRBJ1-2
d_call: .
clone_size: .
cdr3_aa: CASSPGQTLYGYTF

v_call: TRBV14
j_call: TRBJ2-7
d_call: .
clone_size: .
cdr3_aa: CASSPSYSYEQYF

v_call: TRBV11-2
j_call: TRBJ1-4
d_call: .
clone_size: once
cdr3_aa: CASSLGQRTTNEKLFF

v_call: TRBV29-1
j_call: TRBJ1-1
d_call: TRBD1
clone_size: .
cdr3_aa: CSVEQGEGFTEAFF

v_call: TRBV10-2
j_call: TRBJ2-7
d_call: TRBD1
clone_size: .
cdr3_aa: CASKGTGGYEQYF

v_call: TRBV5-8
j_call: TRBJ1-1
d_call: TRBD1
clone_size: once
cdr3_aa: CASSSGQGRFNTEAFF

v_call: TRBV6-5
j_call: TRBJ2-2
d_call: .
clone_size: .
cdr3_aa: CASSYRGRGTGELFF

v_call: TRBV28
j_call: TRBJ2-5
d_call: TRBD1
clone_size: once
cdr3_aa: CASSWTGGETQYF

v_call: TRBV5-5
j_call: TRBJ2-3
d_call: .
clone_size: .
cdr3_aa: CASGWRPTSTDTQYF

v_call: TRBV7-2
j_call: TRBJ2-7
d_call: TRBD2
clone_size: .
cdr3_aa: CASRNERELIYEQYF

v_call: TRBV27
j_call: TRBJ2-1
d_call: .
clone_size: .
cdr3_aa: CASSPVNTLEGFYNEQFF

v_call: TRBV9
j_call: TRBJ2-3
d_call: TRBD2
clone_size: .
cdr3_aa: CASSVVTSGKGTDTQYF

v_call: TRBV4-3
j_call: TRBJ2-1
d_call: .
clone_size: .
cdr3_aa: CASSQGTYQRDEQFF

v_call: TRBV5-1
j_call: TRBJ2-7
d_call: .
clone_size: .
cdr3_aa: CASSLVRAGATSYEQYF

v_call: TRBV29-1
j_call: TRBJ1-2
d_call: TRBD1
clone_size: .
cdr3_aa: CSVTGVEDYGYTF

v_call: TRBV6-6
j_call: TRBJ1-5
d_call: TRBD1
clone_size: .
cdr3_aa: CASSYGTGNDQPQHF

v_call: TRBV9
j_call: TRBJ1-2
d_call: .
clone_size: few
cdr3_aa: CASSVETRAGGYGYTF

v_call: TRBV28
j_call: TRBJ2-2
d_call: TRBD1
clone_size: .
cdr3_aa: CASSLFGQGRTGELFF

v_call: TRBV15
j_call: TRBJ2-7
d_call: TRBD2
clone_size: .
cdr3_aa: CATSREGTSGTNYEQYF

v_call: TRBV5-6
j_call: TRBJ2-1
d_call: .
clone_size: .
cdr3_aa: CASSFSYNEQFF